Below, one T cell receptor beta chain is given with its context. The antigen is undetermined. A J-beta primer mix and a sample-barcoded 5' primer were used in a second PCR of roughly 6 to 11 cycles. A tag from a template-switch adaptor with 12 random nucleotides marked each cDNA molecule. Individual samples furnished no less than 2.5 million CDR3-containing paired-end reads apiece. Each CDR3 protein is one row after TCRdb ran MiXCR on the 5' RACE reads. The sample records more than 1,400,000 distinct CDR3 sequences, around 42% being singletons. The data stem from a study of blood T cells in healthy people across ages. Study overall: Per every two T cells, about one barcoded beta molecule was captured by template switching. Notes on the study in general: Older age went with lower TCR beta diversity per million T cells, in a roughly linear way.

Trimming removed 7 bases at V and 2 bases at J, with 12 bases between. This CDR3 contains 13 residues. Germline V gives CDR1 DFQATT, CDR2 SNEGSKA (reference sequence). This TCR was recovered from a woman in her late teens or twenties in good health. Sequenced: blood. The chain is built from TRBV20-1 and TRBJ1-5, with a possible D match to TRBD1 (6 bases). The CDR3 sequence is CSGAQGRNQPQHF. The CDR3 DNA is TGCAGTGGCGCACAGGGACGCAATCAGCCCCAGCATTTT.